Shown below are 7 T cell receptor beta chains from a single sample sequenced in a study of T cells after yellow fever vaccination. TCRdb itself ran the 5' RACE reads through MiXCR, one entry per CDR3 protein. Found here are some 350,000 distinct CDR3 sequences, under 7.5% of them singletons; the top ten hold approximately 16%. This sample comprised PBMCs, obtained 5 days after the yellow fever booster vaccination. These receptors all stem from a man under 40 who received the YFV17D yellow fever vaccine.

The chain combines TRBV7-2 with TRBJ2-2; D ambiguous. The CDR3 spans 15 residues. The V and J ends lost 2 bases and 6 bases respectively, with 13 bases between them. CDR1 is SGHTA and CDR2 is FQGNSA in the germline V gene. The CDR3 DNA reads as TGTGCCAGCAGCTTACTTGGGCTTGATGCCGGGGAGCTGTTTTTT. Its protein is CASSLLGLDAGELFF.

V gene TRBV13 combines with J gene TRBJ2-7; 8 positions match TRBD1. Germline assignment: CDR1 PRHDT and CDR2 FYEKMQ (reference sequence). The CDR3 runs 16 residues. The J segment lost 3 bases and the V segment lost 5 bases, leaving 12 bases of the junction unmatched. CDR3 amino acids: CASSRGTWTGLYEQYF. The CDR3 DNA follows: TGTGCCAGCAGCCGAGGGACCTGGACAGGGCTCTACGAGCAGTACTTC.

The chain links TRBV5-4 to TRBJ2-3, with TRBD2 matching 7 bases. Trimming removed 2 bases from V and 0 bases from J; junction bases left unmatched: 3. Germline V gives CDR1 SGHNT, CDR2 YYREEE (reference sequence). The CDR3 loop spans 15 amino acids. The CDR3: CASSFAGLSTDTQYF. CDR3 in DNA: TGTGCCAGCAGCTTTGCGGGACTAAGCACAGATACGCAGTATTTT.

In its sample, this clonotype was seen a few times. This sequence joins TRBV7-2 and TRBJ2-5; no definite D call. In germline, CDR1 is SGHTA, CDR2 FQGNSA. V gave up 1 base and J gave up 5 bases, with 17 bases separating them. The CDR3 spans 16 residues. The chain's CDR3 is CASSLESLVLGETQYF. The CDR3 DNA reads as TGTGCCAGCAGCTTAGAAAGTCTAGTCCTAGGGGAGACCCAGTACTTC. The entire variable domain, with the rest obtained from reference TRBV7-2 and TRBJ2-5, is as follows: GAGVSQSPSNKVTEKGKDVELRCDPISGHTALYWYRQSLGQGLEFLIYFQGNSAPDKSGLPSDRFSAERTGGSVSTLTIQRTQQEDSAVYLCASSLESLVLGETQYFGPGTRLLVL.

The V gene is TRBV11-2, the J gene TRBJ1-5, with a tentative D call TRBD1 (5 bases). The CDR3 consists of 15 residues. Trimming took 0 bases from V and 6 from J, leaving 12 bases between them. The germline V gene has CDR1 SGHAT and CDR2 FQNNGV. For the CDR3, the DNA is TGTGCCAGCAGCTTAGATTTTGGGGGAGGTCAGCCCCAGCATTTT. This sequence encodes CASSLDFGGGQPQHF.

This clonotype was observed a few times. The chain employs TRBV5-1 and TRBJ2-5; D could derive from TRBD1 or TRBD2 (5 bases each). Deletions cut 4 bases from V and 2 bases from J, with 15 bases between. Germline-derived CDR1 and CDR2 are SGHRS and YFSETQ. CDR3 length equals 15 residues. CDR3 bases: TGCGCCAGCAGCCTAGAGGGGTGGACTCAAGAGACCCAGTACTTC. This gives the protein CASSLEGWTQETQYF.

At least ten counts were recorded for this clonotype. CDR3 sequence: CASSLGGQGFLYEQYF. CDR3 DNA: TGCGCCAGCAGCTTGGGGGGACAGGGGTTCCTCTACGAGCAGTACTTC. The chain is built from TRBV5-1 and TRBJ2-7; 10 positions match TRBD1. This CDR3 spans 16 amino acids. The ends lost 0 bases at V and 3 bases at J; junction bases unmatched: 6. Germline V gene sequence: CDR1 SGHRS, CDR2 YFSETQ.